A selection of T cell receptor beta chains follows, all from one sample in a study of T cells in Graves' hyperthyroidism and ophthalmopathy. TCRdb re-called the multiplex PCR reads through MiXCR, storing one row per CDR3 protein. Among about 660,000 distinct CDR3 sequences, 40% to 55% were seen once, and the ten largest hold approximately 7.2%. What was sequenced was peripheral blood or thyroid tissue (not recorded which). The receptors were gathered from an adult man with Graves' disease, either hyperthyroidism or ophthalmopathy (not recorded which). The CDR3 runs from the conserved cysteine through the conserved F or W. A D gene is named only where the DNA matches it firmly. Some rows have no size entry. The others give once, few or many, or a class for an expanded clone.

J gene,D gene,V gene,CDR3 length,clone size,CDR3 DNA,CDR3 protein
TRBJ1-5,TRBD1,TRBV20-1,16,-,TGCAGTGCTAGATCGGGAGGGGGCTGGAGCAATCAGCCCCAGCATTTT,CSARSGGGWSNQPQHF
TRBJ2-2,-,TRBV15,15,many,TGTGCCACCAGCAGAGTACCTAGCTCCACCGGGGAGCTGTTTTTT,CATSRVPSSTGELFF
TRBJ1-1,-,TRBV7-2,14,many,TGTGCCAGCAGCCCGGGACACGGAAACACTGAAGCTTTCTTT,CASSPGHGNTEAFF
TRBJ1-6,TRBD1,TRBV7-9,17,-,TGTGCCAGCAGCCTCCACGGAGGGACAGGCGGGAATTCACCCCTCCACTTT,CASSLHGGTGGNSPLHF
TRBJ1-5,TRBD1,TRBV20-1,16,-,TGCAGTGCTAGAGATTCCCGACAGGGTACCAATCAGCCCCAGCATTTT,CSARDSRQGTNQPQHF
TRBJ1-3,-,TRBV10-3,13,many,TGTGCCCACGGAGGGGACTCTGGAAACACCATATATTTT,CAHGGDSGNTIYF
TRBJ2-5,TRBD1,TRBV9,15,many,TGTGCCAGCAGCGTAGCCAGGGGGAGCTTGGAGACCCAGTACTTC,CASSVARGSLETQYF
TRBJ1-4,TRBD1,TRBV12-3/TRBV12-4,14,-,TGTGCCAGCAGTTTTAGACAGGGGAGTGAAAAACTGTTTTTT,CASSFRQGSEKLFF
TRBJ2-7,-,TRBV10-3,17,-,TGTGCCATCAGCTTAACTGGAATTTCCGGGACGCCTTACGAGCAGTACTTC,CAISLTGISGTPYEQYF
TRBJ2-2,TRBD1,TRBV2,15,-,TGTGCCAGCAGTTTCATGGACAGGGCAACCGGGGAGCTGTTTTTT,CASSFMDRATGELFF
TRBJ2-7,-,TRBV20-1,13,few,TGCAGTGCTAGAGTCCCAGGAAGCTACGAGCAGTACTTC,CSARVPGSYEQYF
TRBJ2-7,-,TRBV20-1,12,once,TGCAGCCTGAGGCCCTCCTCCTACGAGCAGTACTTC,CSLRPSSYEQYF
TRBJ1-2,TRBD1,TRBV25-1,13,-,TGTGCCGCGACAGGGGCCGGTAACTATGGCTACACCTTC,CAATGAGNYGYTF
TRBJ1-2,TRBD1,TRBV7-2,15,-,TGTGCCAGCAGCCGCCTTGGGACAGGGGCGGGTGGCTACACCTTC,CASSRLGTGAGGYTF
TRBJ1-5,TRBD1,TRBV6-5,15,-,TGTGCCAGCAGTCCCCGACAGGGGGCTGGGCAGCCCCAGCATTTT,CASSPRQGAGQPQHF
TRBJ1-4,-,TRBV7-8,15,-,TGTGCCAGCAGCCGACCAGGGACAACTAATGAAAAACTGTTTTTT,CASSRPGTTNEKLFF
TRBJ2-7,-,TRBV5-4,16,-,TGTGCCAGCAGCTTTCCCGACAGATACGTCTCCTACGAGCAGTACTTC,CASSFPDRYVSYEQYF
TRBJ1-6,-,TRBV7-8,13,many,TGTGCCAGCAGCTCACAGAATAATTCACCCCTCCACTTT,CASSSQNNSPLHF
TRBJ1-1,-,TRBV29-1,12,-,TGCAGCGTTGATTACGGCGGCACTGAAGCTTTCTTT,CSVDYGGTEAFF
TRBJ2-2,-,TRBV12-3/TRBV12-4,17,-,TGTGCCAGCAGCCTAGGGGGGACAGTCGGTAACACCGGGGAGCTGTTTTTT,CASSLGGTVGNTGELFF
TRBJ2-6,TRBD2,TRBV12-3/TRBV12-4,14,many,TGTGCCAGCGGGAGGGCATCTGGGGCCAACGTCCTGACTTTC,CASGRASGANVLTF
TRBJ1-3,-,TRBV11-2,10,-,TGTGCCGGCACCGAAAACACCATATATTTT,CAGTENTIYF
TRBJ2-6,-,TRBV19,16,few,TGTGCCAGTAGTCCTCACCCGGGGTCTGGGGCCAACGTCCTGACTTTC,CASSPHPGSGANVLTF
TRBJ2-5,-,TRBV7-9,15,-,TGTGCCAGCAGCCAAAGCCGGGGAACGAGGGAGACCCAGTACTTC,CASSQSRGTRETQYF
TRBJ1-1,-,TRBV12-3/TRBV12-4,11,many,TGTGCCAGCAGAGAGACCGGGGAAGCTTTCTTT,CASRETGEAFF
TRBJ1-2,-,TRBV10-3,15,-,TGTGCCATCAGTGATGGACAACAGGGAAACTATGGCTACACCTTC,CAISDGQQGNYGYTF
TRBJ1-5,-,TRBV24-1,12,many,TGTGCCACCAGTGTAGGGAATCAGCCCCAGCATTTT,CATSVGNQPQHF
TRBJ2-5,-,TRBV7-9,13,many,TGTGCCAGCAGCTTATTTATGCAAGAGACCCAGTACTTC,CASSLFMQETQYF
TRBJ1-3,TRBD1,TRBV5-1,14,-,TGCGCCAGCAGCACCGGGACAGCTGGCTACACCATATATTTT,CASSTGTAGYTIYF
TRBJ1-5,-,TRBV29-1,13,many,TGCAGCGTTGAGTCGGGTGGGGATCAGCCCCAGCATTTT,CSVESGGDQPQHF
TRBJ1-2,-,TRBV5-1,14,many,TGCGCCAGCAGCTCCCAGACAATATCCTCCGGCTACACCTTC,CASSSQTISSGYTF
TRBJ1-1,-,TRBV5-1,15,few,TGCGCCAGCAGCTTGGGGGAGGCCGGACGCACTGAAGCTTTCTTT,CASSLGEAGRTEAFF
TRBJ1-2,-,TRBV24-1,12,-,TGTGCCACCAGTGATGCCGGGTTAAGCTACACCTTC,CATSDAGLSYTF
TRBJ1-2,-,TRBV11-3,15,-,TGTGCCAGCAGCTTAGATTCGGACATAGTCTATGGCTACACCTTC,CASSLDSDIVYGYTF
TRBJ2-7,-,TRBV20-1,12,-,TGCAGTGCTAGCCCGACGACCTACGAGCAGTACTTC,CSASPTTYEQYF
TRBJ2-7,-,TRBV7-9,15,-,TGTGCCAGCAGCTTAGCCCAGGGTTTAACCTACGAGCAGTACTTC,CASSLAQGLTYEQYF
TRBJ2-7,-,TRBV20-1,12,many,TGCAGTGCTAGCGGGGGGCCCGACGAGCAGTACTTC,CSASGGPDEQYF
TRBJ1-2,-,TRBV10-3,15,many,TGTGCCATCAGTGAGTCGGTAGACAGACACTATGGCTACACCTTC,CAISESVDRHYGYTF